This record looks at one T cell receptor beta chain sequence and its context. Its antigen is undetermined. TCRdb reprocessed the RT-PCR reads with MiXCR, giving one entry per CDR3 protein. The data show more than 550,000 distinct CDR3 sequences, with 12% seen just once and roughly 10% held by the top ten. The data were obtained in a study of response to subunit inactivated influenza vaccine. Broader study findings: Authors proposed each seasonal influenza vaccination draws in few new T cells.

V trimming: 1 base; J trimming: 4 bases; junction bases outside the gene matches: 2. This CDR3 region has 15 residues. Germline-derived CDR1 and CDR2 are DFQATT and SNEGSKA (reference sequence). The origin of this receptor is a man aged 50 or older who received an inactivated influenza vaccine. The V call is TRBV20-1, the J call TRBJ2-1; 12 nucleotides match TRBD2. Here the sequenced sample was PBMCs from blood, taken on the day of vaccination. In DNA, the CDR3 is TGCAGTGCTAGAGCACTAGCGGGGGGATACAATGAGCAGTTCTTC. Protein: CSARALAGGYNEQFF.